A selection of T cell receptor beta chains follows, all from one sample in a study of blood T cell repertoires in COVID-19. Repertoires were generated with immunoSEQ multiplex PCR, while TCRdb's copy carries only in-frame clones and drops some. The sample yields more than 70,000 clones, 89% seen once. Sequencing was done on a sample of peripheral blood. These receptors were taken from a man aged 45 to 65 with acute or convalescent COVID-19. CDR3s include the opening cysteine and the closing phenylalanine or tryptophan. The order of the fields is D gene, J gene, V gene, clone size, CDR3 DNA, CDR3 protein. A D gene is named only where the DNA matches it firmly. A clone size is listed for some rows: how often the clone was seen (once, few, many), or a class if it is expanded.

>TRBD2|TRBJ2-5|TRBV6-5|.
TGTGCCAGCAGTTACTCGAGGGGAGGGGAAGAGACCCAGTACTTC
CASSYSRGGEETQYF
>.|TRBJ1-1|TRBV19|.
TGTGCCAGTAGTATAGAGGGCATAATGAACACTGAAGCTTTCTTT
CASSIEGIMNTEAFF
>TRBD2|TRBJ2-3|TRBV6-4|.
TGTGCCAGCAGTGACAGACTAGCGGGCACAGATACGCAGTATTTT
CASSDRLAGTDTQYF
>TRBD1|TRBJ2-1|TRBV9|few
TGTGCCAGCAGCCCGACCGGGACAGAGTACAATGAGCAGTTCTTC
CASSPTGTEYNEQFF
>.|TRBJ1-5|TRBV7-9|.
TGTGCCAGCAGCTTGGCAGAAGGCAATCAGCCCCAGCATTTT
CASSLAEGNQPQHF
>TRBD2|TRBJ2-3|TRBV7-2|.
TGTGCCAGCAGCTTAGACGGGGGGGCCAGCACAGATACGCAGTATTTT
CASSLDGGASTDTQYF
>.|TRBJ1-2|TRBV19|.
TGTGCCAGTAGTCAAAGACAGGCCTCCTATGGCTACACCTTC
CASSQRQASYGYTF
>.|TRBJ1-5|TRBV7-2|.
TGTGCCAGCAGCCTCGCGAATCAGCCCCAGCATTTT
CASSLANQPQHF
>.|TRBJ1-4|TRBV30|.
TGTGCCTGGAGTGGCAGGGTCGGTGAAAAACTGTTTTTT
CAWSGRVGEKLFF
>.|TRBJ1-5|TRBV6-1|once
TGTGCCAGCAGTGGTGGGACCAGGGGTCCCAATCAGCCCCAGCATTTT
CASSGGTRGPNQPQHF
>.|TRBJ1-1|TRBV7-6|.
TGTGCCAGCAGCCGTAGCTCAGACAGATCCACTGAAGCTTTCTTT
CASSRSSDRSTEAFF
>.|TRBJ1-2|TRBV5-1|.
TGCGCCAGCAGCTTGGGACAGAACTATGGCTACACCTTC
CASSLGQNYGYTF
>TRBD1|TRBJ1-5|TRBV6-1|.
TGTGCCAGCAGAGAAGACAGGGATAACGATCAGCCCCAGCATTTT
CASREDRDNDQPQHF
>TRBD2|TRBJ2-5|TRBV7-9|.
TGTGCCAGCAGCCCTCCCGGACTAGCGGAGCCCTGGGCGGTCCAGTACTTC
CASSPPGLAEPWAVQYF
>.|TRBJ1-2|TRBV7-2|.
TGTGCCAGCAGCTTAGGGGCCCCGGGGGGCTACACCTTC
CASSLGAPGGYTF
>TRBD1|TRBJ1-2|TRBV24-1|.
TGTGCCACCAGCAAGACAGGGGGTGAAGGCTACACCTTC
CATSKTGGEGYTF
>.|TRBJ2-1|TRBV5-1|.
TGCGCCAGCAGCCCTAGTTTGAGCGCGGTAACTAACAATGAGCAGTTCTTC
CASSPSLSAVTNNEQFF
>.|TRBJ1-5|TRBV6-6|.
TGTGCCAGCAGTTCGAGTTCAAAGGGGGGCAATCAGCCCCAGCATTTT
CASSSSSKGGNQPQHF
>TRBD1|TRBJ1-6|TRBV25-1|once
TGTGCCTCCAGGGGGACAGGGGGACATAATTCACCCCTCCACTTT
CASRGTGGHNSPLHF
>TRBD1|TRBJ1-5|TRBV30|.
TGTGCCTGGAGTCGACAGGGGAATCAGCCCCAGCATTTT
CAWSRQGNQPQHF
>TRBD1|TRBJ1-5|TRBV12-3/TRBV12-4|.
TGTGCCAGCGGACAGACAGGGAATCAGCCCCAGCATTTT
CASGQTGNQPQHF
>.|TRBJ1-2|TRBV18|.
TGTGCCAGCTCAGCCGGACAGCTCTATGGCTACACCTTC
CASSAGQLYGYTF
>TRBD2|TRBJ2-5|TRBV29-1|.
TGCAGCGTTGGCCTAGCGGTCGGAGAGACCCAGTACTTC
CSVGLAVGETQYF
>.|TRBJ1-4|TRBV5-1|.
TGCGCCAGCAGCCTGGGGCGAGGGCAGGAAAAACTGTTTTTT
CASSLGRGQEKLFF
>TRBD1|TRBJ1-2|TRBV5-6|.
TGTGCCAGCAGCTTCGGGACAGGGGGACGGGGCTACACCTTC
CASSFGTGGRGYTF
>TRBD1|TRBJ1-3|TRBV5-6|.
TGTGCCAGCAGCATTTTTACAGGGGGCAGCTCTGGAAACACCATATATTTT
CASSIFTGGSSGNTIYF
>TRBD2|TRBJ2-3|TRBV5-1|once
TGCGCCAGCAGCTTGGGACTAGCGGGGGGGCTAGATACGCAGTATTTT
CASSLGLAGGLDTQYF